The entry below gives a single T cell receptor beta chain sequence along with its context. Antigen: not known. Researchers ran the PCR with 60 Vbeta and 13 Jbeta primers. TCRdb's copy holds only in-frame clones and misses some; the assay was immunoSEQ multiplex PCR. The table lists fewer than 200,000 clones, 68% of them singletons. This sample was taken from a study of cytomegalovirus exposure and HLA in healthy donors. Study-wide results and caveats: A later analysis showed HLA-associated TCR beta chains outstripping equally common others in clonal expansion.

Per germline, CDR1 SGHRS and CDR2 YFSETQ. Deletions cut 7 bases from V and 5 bases from J, with 10 bases between. The CDR3 consists of 12 residues. Input material: PBMCs. This TCR was sampled from a man between 45 and 60 years old in good health and CMV-seronegative. The chain couples TRBV5-1 to TRBJ1-5; D gene ambiguous. The chain's CDR3 is CASGLRDQPQHF. CDR3 in DNA: TGCGCCAGCGGACTGAGAGATCAGCCCCAGCATTTT.